The 25 T cell receptor beta chains listed next were all sequenced from one sample in a study of T cells after yellow fever vaccination. TCRdb processed the 5' RACE reads anew with MiXCR; each CDR3 protein has one entry. The sample lists 450,000 to 550,000 distinct CDR3 sequences; 21% were seen once. The material was PBMCs, obtained approximately 22 days after the first yellow fever vaccination. The receptors derive from a man aged 18 to 29 who received the YFV17D yellow fever vaccine.

The chain recombines TRBV25-1 with TRBJ2-1, with TRBD2 identical over 8 bases. V dropped 1 base and J dropped 8; count of bases not matched to a gene: 7. CDR1 and CDR2 (germline): MGHDK, SYGVNS. CDR3 size: 15 residues. The CDR3 loop is CASSELGLEGDEQFF. The CDR3 DNA reads TGTGCCAGCAGTGAATTGGGACTAGAAGGGGATGAGCAGTTCTTC.

This clonotype was seen a handful of times. For the CDR3, the DNA is TGTGCCAGCAGTGAACCCGGGGCCCTCCACTTT. Amino acid sequence: CASSEPGALHF. The rearrangement uses TRBV12-3 or TRBV12-4 and TRBJ1-6; D is unclear. The ends were cut back, 5 bases at V and 14 bases at J, with 10 bases in the middle. There are 11 residues in the CDR3.

The chain joins TRBV7-9 to TRBJ2-1; a weak D match, TRBD2 (5 bases). Trimming stripped 3 bases from V and 7 bases from J, with 7 bases between. The CDR3 totals 12 residues. Germline V gene sequence: CDR1 SEHNR, CDR2 FQNEAQ (reference sequence). CDR3 amino acids: CASSFGENEQFF. CDR3 in DNA: TGTGCCAGCAGCTTTGGGGAGAATGAGCAGTTCTTC.

There are a few counts of this clonotype. The V gene is TRBV5-1, the J gene TRBJ2-3; possible D gene TRBD1, 5 bases. Trimming stripped 0 bases from V and 0 bases from J, with 11 bases between. Germline V CDR1 and CDR2: SGHRS, YFSETQ. CDR3 size: 16 residues. CDR3 DNA: TGCGCCAGCAGCTTGGATTCAGGGCTTAGCACAGATACGCAGTATTTT. It yields the protein CASSLDSGLSTDTQYF.

The chain employs TRBV5-1 and TRBJ2-5; D remains ambiguous. The CDR3 runs to 15 residues. Trimming took off 0 bases at V and 1 base at J, with 10 bases between the two ends. Germline-derived CDR1 and CDR2 are SGHRS and YFSETQ. CDR3 protein: CASSLALNGQETQYF. The CDR3 DNA reads TGCGCCAGCAGCTTGGCCTTGAACGGCCAAGAGACCCAGTACTTC.

The chain combines TRBV4-2 with TRBJ2-5, with TRBD2 matching over 10 bases. In germline, CDR1 is LGHNA, CDR2 YNFKEQ. The V and J ends lost 1 base and 5 bases, in that order; junction bases with no gene match: 4. The CDR3 spans 15 residues. The CDR3, as DNA: TGTGCCAGCAGCCAAGGGACTAGCGGAGGGGAGACCCAGTACTTC. This encodes CASSQGTSGGETQYF.

This clonotype was observed a few times. The gene calls are TRBV29-1 and TRBJ1-1; D gene uncertain. The germline V and J ends were trimmed by 4 bases and 0 bases, with 3 bases remaining between them. The V gene's germline CDR1 is SQVTM and CDR2 ANQGSEA. CDR3 length equals 11 residues. The CDR3 loop reads CSVVVNTEAFF. In nucleotides, the CDR3 is TGCAGCGTTGTCGTGAACACTGAAGCTTTCTTT.

V and J are TRBV7-9 and TRBJ2-3, with 8 bases that match TRBD2. The length of the CDR3 is 14 residues. The V segment lost 5 bases and the J segment 5 bases; nucleotides outside the gene matches: 6. Germline V gene data show CDR1 as SEHNR and CDR2 as FQNEAQ (reference sequence). The CDR3 nucleotides read TGTGCCAGCAGCCCGCCCAGCGGGGGAGATACGCAGTATTTT. Its translation is CASSPPSGGDTQYF.

CDR3: CASSWGIQETQYF. CDR3 in DNA: TGTGCCAGCAGTTGGGGGATACAAGAGACCCAGTACTTC. The chain employs TRBV7-2 and TRBJ2-5; D tentatively reads TRBD1 or TRBD2 (5 bases each). V lost 6 bases, J lost 2 bases, and 10 bases lay in between. Germline loops: CDR1 SGHTA, CDR2 FQGNSA. CDR3 length equals 13 residues.

This clonotype has only a few counts. The CDR3 DNA reads as TGCGCCAGCAGCTTGGGATCTAGCGGGGGGGCGACTGAGCAGTTCTTC. It translates to CASSLGSSGGATEQFF. The chain links TRBV5-1 to TRBJ2-1, with 12 bases identical to TRBD2. This CDR3 is built from 16 residues. The ends lost 0 bases at V and 9 bases at J; junction bases unmatched: 7. The V gene's germline CDR1 is SGHRS and CDR2 YFSETQ.

This chain links TRBV10-3 with TRBJ2-5; D might be TRBD2 (6 bases). The germline V gene encodes CDR1 ENHRY and CDR2 SYGVKD. With 5 bases removed from V and 5 bases from J, the gap between germline ends came to 15 bases. This CDR3 is 14 amino acids long. The chain's CDR3 is CAISPGEDRETQYF. The CDR3, as DNA: TGTGCCATCAGTCCCGGGGAGGACCGGGAGACCCAGTACTTC.

This chain links TRBV29-1 with TRBJ1-2, with D unclear. V shed 0 bases and J shed 4 bases, with 12 bases lying between them. CDR1 is SQVTM, CDR2 ANQGSEA, per germline. The CDR3 totals 14 residues. The CDR3 is CSVEDQETGYGYTF. For the CDR3, the DNA is TGCAGCGTTGAAGATCAGGAGACCGGCTATGGCTACACCTTC.

This clonotype was seen a few times. This CDR3 is CSARDHAPYGYTF. The CDR3 nucleotides read TGCAGTGCTAGAGATCACGCCCCCTATGGCTACACCTTC. This chain connects TRBV20-1 to TRBJ1-2; D gene ambiguous. The V gene lost 0 bases and the J gene lost 4 bases, with 9 bases spanning the gap. CDR3 length: 13 residues. From germline, CDR1 is DFQATT and CDR2 SNEGSKA (reference sequence).

This clonotype was found many times. The chain combines TRBV5-1 with TRBJ2-5, with a weak D call TRBD1 (5 bases). V was trimmed by 1 base and J by 4 bases, leaving 14 bases between them. The CDR3 is 15 amino acids. Germline V gives CDR1 SGHRS, CDR2 YFSETQ. The CDR3 sequence is CASSLSQGRRETQYF. As DNA, the CDR3 is TGCGCCAGCAGCTTGTCCCAGGGCCGTCGAGAGACCCAGTACTTC. Looking up the rest from reference TRBV5-1 and TRBJ2-5 gives the full variable domain: KAGVTQTPRYLIKTRGQQVTLSCSPISGHRSVSWYQQTPGQGLQFLFEYFSETQRNKGNFPGRFSGRQFSNSRSEMNVSTLELGDSALYLCASSLSQGRRETQYFGPGTRLLVL.

The rearrangement uses TRBV4-3 and TRBJ2-2; D may be TRBD1 (6 bases). The CDR3 is 16 amino acids. V was trimmed by 1 base and J by 3 bases, leaving 12 bases between them. In germline, CDR1 is LGHNA, CDR2 YSLEER. The CDR3 spells CASSQVTGSDTGELFF. The CDR3 bases are TGCGCCAGCAGCCAAGTTACAGGGTCGGACACCGGGGAGCTGTTTTTT.

The V and J genes are TRBV12-3 or TRBV12-4 and TRBJ2-5; D is uncertain. The CDR3 is 14 amino acids. Trimming took 5 bases from V and 4 from J, leaving 14 bases between them. This CDR3 is CASSAWVGRETQYF. CDR3 bases: TGTGCCAGCAGTGCTTGGGTGGGTAGAGAGACCCAGTACTTC.

In this sample, this clonotype turned up a few times. The CDR3 is CAWTFLGQNYGYTF. The CDR3 DNA reads as TGTGCCTGGACCTTCCTGGGACAGAATTATGGCTACACCTTC. The V and J genes are TRBV30 and TRBJ1-2; TRBD1 aligns across 7 bases. CDR3 length: 14 residues. Germline lookup yields CDR1 GTSNPN and CDR2 SVGIG (reference sequence). Trimming took 4 bases from V and 5 from J; bases not matched to a gene: 10.

There are many counts of this clonotype. This chain uses TRBV20-1 with TRBJ2-1; D might be TRBD2 (6 bases). This CDR3 contains 16 residues. Germline CDR1 DFQATT, CDR2 SNEGSKA (reference sequence). The germline V and J ends were trimmed by 0 bases and 4 bases, with 16 bases remaining between them. The CDR3 nucleotides read TGCAGTGCTAGAGATTATAAGCGGGCTACTTACAATGAGCAGTTCTTC. Its translation: CSARDYKRATYNEQFF.

The chain combines TRBV7-9 with TRBJ1-2; D gene unclear. Germline CDR1 reads SEHNR; CDR2 reads FQNEAQ (reference sequence). CDR3 size: 14 residues. V lost 0 bases, J lost 5 bases, and 10 bases lay in between. The CDR3, as DNA: TGTGCCAGCAGCTTAGCGGGATACGAGTATGGCTACACCTTC. It codes for CASSLAGYEYGYTF.

The chain recombines TRBV7-2 with TRBJ1-1; D call uncertain. V lost 5 bases to trimming and J lost 1 base, with 8 bases between them. This CDR3 is 13 amino acids long. In germline, CDR1 is SGHTA, CDR2 FQGNSA. Written as DNA, the CDR3 is TGTGCCAGCAGCCTGAGACAGAACACTGAAGCTTTCTTT. Encoded protein: CASSLRQNTEAFF. The whole variable domain, remainder taken from reference TRBV7-2 and TRBJ1-1, is GAGVSQSPSNKVTEKGKDVELRCDPISGHTALYWYRQSLGQGLEFLIYFQGNSAPDKSGLPSDRFSAERTGGSVSTLTIQRTQQEDSAVYLCASSLRQNTEAFFGQGTRLTVV.

This clonotype showed up just a few times. This chain connects TRBV6-1 to TRBJ2-5; 8 bases match TRBD1. The germline CDR1 and CDR2 sequences are MNHNS and SASEGT. This CDR3 is built from 14 residues. Trimming removed 6 bases from V and 5 bases from J; junction bases left unmatched: 8. The CDR3, as DNA: TGTGCCAGCAGACACCTGGACAGGGTGGAGACCCAGTACTTC. Its protein product is CASRHLDRVETQYF.

This clonotype was observed at least ten times. The chain joins TRBV21-1 to TRBJ2-7; no DNA check was done on the table's D call, TRBD1. TRBV21-1 is reported as a pseudogene. This CDR3 is 18 amino acids long. The CDR3 spells CASSKWRYRDRGIYEQYF. The DNA of the CDR3 is TGTGCCAGCAGCAAATGGCGGTACCGGGACAGGGGTATCTACGAGCAGTACTTC.

This sequence joins TRBV12-3 or TRBV12-4 and TRBJ1-5, with D perhaps matching TRBD1 (5 bases). The CDR3 extends over 16 amino acids. The V gene lost 2 bases and the J gene lost 1 base, with 12 bases spanning the gap. The CDR3 nucleotides read TGTGCCAGCAGTTTAAGGAGGGGTGGAAGCAATCAGCCCCAGCATTTT. It yields the protein CASSLRRGGSNQPQHF.

V gene TRBV3-1 combines with J gene TRBJ1-6; D is uncertain. The CDR3 length is 15 residues. CDR1 LGHDT and CDR2 YNNKEL come from the germline V gene (reference sequence). The V end was cut by 2 bases, the J end by 4 bases, with 9 bases between. The CDR3 nucleotides read TGTGCCAGCAGCCAATCCGATGTGTATAATTCACCCCTCCACTTT. Its protein product is CASSQSDVYNSPLHF.

The chain uses TRBV7-2 and TRBJ2-1; possible D gene TRBD1, 6 bases. Germline loops: CDR1 SGHTA, CDR2 FQGNSA. V lost 5 bases and J lost 2, with 13 bases in between. CDR3 length equals 15 residues. The CDR3 DNA reads as TGTGCCAGCAGCACCGGGACAAGTACCTACAATGAGCAGTTCTTC. This encodes CASSTGTSTYNEQFF.